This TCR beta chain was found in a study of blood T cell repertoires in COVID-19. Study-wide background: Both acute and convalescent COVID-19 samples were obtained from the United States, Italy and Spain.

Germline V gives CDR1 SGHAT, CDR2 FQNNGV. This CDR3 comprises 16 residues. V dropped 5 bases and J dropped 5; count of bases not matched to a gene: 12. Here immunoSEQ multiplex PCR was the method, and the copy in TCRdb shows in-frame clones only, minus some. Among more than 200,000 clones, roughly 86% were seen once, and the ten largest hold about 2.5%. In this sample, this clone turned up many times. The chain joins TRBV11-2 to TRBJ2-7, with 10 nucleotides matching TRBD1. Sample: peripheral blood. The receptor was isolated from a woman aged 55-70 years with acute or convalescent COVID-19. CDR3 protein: CASSRQRTGGTNEQYF. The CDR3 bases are TGTGCCAGCAGCCGCCAAAGGACAGGGGGGACCAACGAGCAGTACTTC.